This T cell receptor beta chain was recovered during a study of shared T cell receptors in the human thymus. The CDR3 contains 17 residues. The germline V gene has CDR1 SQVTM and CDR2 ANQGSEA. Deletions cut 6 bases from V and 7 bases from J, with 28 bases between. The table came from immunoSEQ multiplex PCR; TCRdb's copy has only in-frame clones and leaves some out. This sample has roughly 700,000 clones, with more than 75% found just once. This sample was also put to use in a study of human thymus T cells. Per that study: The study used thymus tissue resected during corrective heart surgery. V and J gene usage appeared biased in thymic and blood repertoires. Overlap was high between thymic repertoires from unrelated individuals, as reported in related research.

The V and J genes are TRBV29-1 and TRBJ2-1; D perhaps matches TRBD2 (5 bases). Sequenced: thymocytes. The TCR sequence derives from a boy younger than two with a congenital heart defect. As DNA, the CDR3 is TGCAGCGTGGAGGACCTAAAACTCAATCTAAAAAGGAATGAGCAGTTCTTC. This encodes CSVEDLKLNLKRNEQFF.